Sequencing of this T cell receptor (beta chain) was carried out in a study of response to subunit inactivated influenza vaccine. The study's findings and limits: Only a handful of new T cells, the authors suggested, are recruited with each seasonal influenza vaccination.

As to this clonotype: The antigen is unknown.

Germline V lookup: CDR1 SGHRS, CDR2 YFSETQ. Trimming at V came to 7 bases and at J to 0 bases, leaving 12 bases not matched to a gene. The CDR3 length is 16 residues. TCRdb re-called the RT-PCR reads through MiXCR, storing one row per CDR3 protein. The sample shows about 520,000 distinct CDR3 sequences, more than 7% of them seen only once. The chain combines TRBV5-1 with TRBJ1-1, with 7 bases fitting TRBD1. The origin of this receptor is a man between 45 and 75 years old who received an inactivated influenza vaccine. The sequencing used PBMCs from blood, collected approximately 25 months after vaccination. The CDR3 loop reads CASGLAGTAMNTEAFF. The CDR3 bases are TGCGCCAGCGGATTAGCCGGGACAGCAATGAACACTGAAGCTTTCTTT.